A single TCR beta chain is shown here with its context. Its binding antigen is unknown. The record has no base qualities; no much larger clone is one base away. These data come from a study of glioma-infiltrating T cells (dated by TCRdb to the mid-2010s). Study-level background: The low-grade gliomas were WHO grade II oligodendrogliomas or astrocytomas, while the glioblastomas were WHO grade IV tumors sampled at initial diagnosis rather than at recurrent diagnosis. Before surgery, glioma patients were given dexamethasone for six or fewer days. For blood libraries, the target was roughly 4- to 10-fold sequencing coverage of 1 million or so peripheral T cells. TCR alpha- and beta-chain repertoires were sequenced from glioma tissue, non-neoplastic brain tissue and matched peripheral blood mononuclear cells. To measure divergence between tissue and blood T-cell populations, each tissue-infiltrating repertoire was compared with the peripheral blood repertoire of the same patient. The paired cohort was made up of three low-grade glioma patients, eight primary glioblastoma patients and three non-glioma patients who contributed non-neoplastic brain tissue.

Here is what the overall study found, with its caveats: VJ-independent divergence between tissue and blood was found to be below expectation in non-neoplastic patients but above expectation in all gliomas, particularly low-grade gliomas. Patients with low tissue-blood divergence were marked by a signature set of shared blood CDR3 motifs, and that set was depleted in highly divergent patients. Group comparisons were based on small numbers of patients: three non-neoplastic, three low-grade glioma and seven to nine glioblastoma patients. Very few CDR3 sequences were found to be shared between tissue and blood, and this scarcity was attributed to high CDR3 diversity and limited sampling.

V is cut by 2 bases and J by 3 bases, and the space between the germline ends is 11 bases. The CDR3, from cysteine to phenylalanine, totals 14 residues. Kept here is only the CDR3 DNA, which spans 42 bases and is read in frame from base 1. Taken from the germline V gene (reference sequence), the CDR1 and CDR2 loops are DFQATT and SNEGSKA. The iRepertoire nested amplicon-rescue multiplex PCR (arm-PCR) platform was used to amplify TCR alpha and beta CDR3 regions from RNA. For one-step reverse transcription and amplification, about 100-450 ng of tissue mRNA or PBMC total RNA was used as input. Following bead purification, Illumina adapters were added through a secondary multiplex PCR, and the libraries were then gel-purified between 200 and 400 bp. Internal 6-nucleotide barcodes were carried by the libraries and were used for demultiplexing. Sequencing of libraries was performed on an Illumina MiSeq with 2x220 or 2x250 nucleotide paired-end reads. The source study handled its data this way. Paired reads were merged with FLASH 1.2.11 and aligned to the GRCh37 human genome with BWA-MEM before extracting TRA and TRB reads. For V and J assignment, an IMGT-derived reference of cassette sequences and CDR3 motifs that included pseudogenes was used. Reads were translated in three frames, and productive CDR3s were defined by a C…FGXG motif without stop codons. Unique combinations of V-J cassette pair and CDR3 amino acid sequence were defined as clonotypes. Reads were filtered by Hamming distance, thresholded by each sample's sequence error rate in mapped regions. TCRdb trimmed public reads at Q25 via fastp, called clones via MiXCR and kept in-frame beta chains. Each CDR3 protein appears once, grouped with its most common genes and DNA. What appears here as the V and J calls and clone size reflects TCRdb's work, not the paper's. This sample is represented by about 380,000 distinct CDR3 sequences; 41% of them were singletons. 12% of the sample lies in the top ten.

Immediately after resection, surgical brain or tumor specimens were cryofrozen in liquid nitrogen, with peripheral blood cells collected concurrently. Sequenced material: glioma tissue, nonneoplastic brain tissue, or PBMCs (not recorded which). The receptor chain draws on TRBV20-1 and TRBJ2-1; TRBD1 is perhaps the D gene, given 6 matching bases. This sequence originates from a human donor with low-grade glioma or glioblastoma, undergoing nonglioma brain surgery, or in good health (not recorded which). The nucleotide sequence is TGCAGTGCTAGATCAAGGGACAACTACAATGAGCAGTTCTTC. This translates into CSARSRDNYNEQFF.